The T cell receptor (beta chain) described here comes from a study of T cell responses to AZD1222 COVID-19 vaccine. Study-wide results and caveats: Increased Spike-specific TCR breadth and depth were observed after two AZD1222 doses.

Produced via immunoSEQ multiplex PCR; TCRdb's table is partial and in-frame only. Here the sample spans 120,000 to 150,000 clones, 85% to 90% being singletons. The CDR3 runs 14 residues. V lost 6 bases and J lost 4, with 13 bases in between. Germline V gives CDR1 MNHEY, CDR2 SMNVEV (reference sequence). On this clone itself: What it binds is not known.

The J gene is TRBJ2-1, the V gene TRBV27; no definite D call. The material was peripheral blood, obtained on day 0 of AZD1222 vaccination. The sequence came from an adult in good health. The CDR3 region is CASRSSGRYNEQFF. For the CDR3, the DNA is TGTGCCAGCAGATCGTCTGGCCGTTACAATGAGCAGTTCTTC.